This is a list of T cell receptor beta chains from one sample in a study of T cells in Graves' hyperthyroidism and ophthalmopathy. TCRdb re-called the multiplex PCR reads with MiXCR, one entry per CDR3 protein. The sample includes about 610,000 distinct CDR3 sequences, about 15% of them seen just once. The sample was blood. The receptor source for this set is a woman aged 35 to 49 with Graves' ophthalmopathy. The CDR3 runs from the conserved cysteine through the conserved F or W. D genes are given only for firm matches. Expanded clones get a size class; other rows say once, few or many, or leave the size out.

>TRBV10-3|-|-|TRBJ2-7
TGTGCCATCAGTGAGTCGCGTTGGGGGACATCGGTCGATCAGTACTTC
CAISESRWGTSVDQYF
>TRBV20-1|-|many|TRBJ1-2
TGCAGTGCTAGGAACAGTAACGCTAACTATGGCTACACCTTC
CSARNSNANYGYTF
>TRBV6-1|-|many|TRBJ1-2
TGTGCCAGCAGTGAATCGGGGGGCGAACGCGGCTACACCTTC
CASSESGGERGYTF
>TRBV10-3|-|many|TRBJ1-2
TGTGCCATCAGTGAGTCGACAGGCGCCTATGGCTACACCTTC
CAISESTGAYGYTF
>TRBV6-1|-|-|TRBJ1-5
TGTGCCAGCACCGAACAGGGCCCCAATCAGCCCCAGCATTTT
CASTEQGPNQPQHF
>TRBV28|TRBD2|many|TRBJ2-5
TGTGCCAGCAGTTCGCCTGCTAGCGGAGGTGACCAAGAGACCCAGTACTTC
CASSSPASGGDQETQYF
>TRBV11-2|TRBD1|many|TRBJ2-7
TGTGCCAGCAGCCAAGTCAGGGCAGGGGGCGAGCAGTACTTC
CASSQVRAGGEQYF
>TRBV20-1|-|many|TRBJ2-7
TGCAGTGCTATAAAGACAAGTCTCTACGAGCAGTACTTC
CSAIKTSLYEQYF
>TRBV29-1|-|-|TRBJ1-5
TGCAGCGTTGTCGTGGGAGGAGGGCGGGATCAGCCCCAGCATTTT
CSVVVGGGRDQPQHF
>TRBV10-1|-|few|TRBJ2-7
TGCGCCAGCAGTGAGGGGGCAGGAGGTACCTACGAGCAGTACTTC
CASSEGAGGTYEQYF
>TRBV4-1|TRBD2|many|TRBJ2-7
TGCGCCAGCAGCCAAGATCTAGCGGAGAGCTCCTACGAGCAGTACTTC
CASSQDLAESSYEQYF
>TRBV5-1|-|few|TRBJ2-2
TGCGCCAGCAGAACAGTACACACCGGGGAGCTGTTTTTT
CASRTVHTGELFF
>TRBV15|TRBD2|many|TRBJ2-7
TGTGCCACCAGCAGAGATGGCGGGAGTCTTAGCGACGAGCAGTACTTC
CATSRDGGSLSDEQYF
>TRBV11-1|-|few|TRBJ1-1
TGTGCCAGCAGCTTAGGCCCCGTAGGACCGGGGGACACTGAAGCTTTCTTT
CASSLGPVGPGDTEAFF
>TRBV2|TRBD1|-|TRBJ2-7
TGTGCCAGCAGTTTAAATGTTTGGGCAGGGGGATACGAGCAGTACTTC
CASSLNVWAGGYEQYF
>TRBV6-1|-|many|TRBJ1-1
TGTGCCAGCAGGAAGGAGTATTCGATAATGAACACTGAAGCTTTCTTT
CASRKEYSIMNTEAFF
>TRBV30|-|many|TRBJ1-3
TGTGCCTGGAGTGTAGTTGGAAACACCATATATTTT
CAWSVVGNTIYF
>TRBV19|-|many|TRBJ2-2
TGTGCCAGTAGTAGGACGGGCACGTCGGCCGGGGAGCTGTTTTTT
CASSRTGTSAGELFF
>TRBV28|TRBD2|many|TRBJ2-7
TGTGCCAGCAGTTTATACCCAGCTAGCGGGAGGGCCGGATACGAGCAGTACTTC
CASSLYPASGRAGYEQYF
>TRBV12-3/TRBV12-4|-|many|TRBJ2-7
TGTGCCAGCAGTCAAGTTCACTACGAGCAGTACTTC
CASSQVHYEQYF
>TRBV28|-|once|TRBJ1-2
TGTGCCAGCAGCCCCGACAGTGGCGGCTATGGCTACACCTTC
CASSPDSGGYGYTF
>TRBV3-1|-|few|TRBJ1-5
TGTGCCAGCAGCCAAGGGAGCCAGGACAATCAGCCCCAGCATTTT
CASSQGSQDNQPQHF
>TRBV6-1|-|many|TRBJ2-3
TGTGCCAGCAGTCCATCCATTCTAAGCACAGATACGCAGTATTTT
CASSPSILSTDTQYF
>TRBV28|-|many|TRBJ2-5
TGTGCCAGCAGTGATAGAAGGTCCCAAGAGACCCAGTACTTC
CASSDRRSQETQYF
>TRBV24-1|-|many|TRBJ1-5
TGTGCCACCAGTGCCGGAGCGCTTAGCAATCAGCCCCAGCATTTT
CATSAGALSNQPQHF
>TRBV30|TRBD1|many|TRBJ1-5
TGTGCCTGGAGACCACAGGGGGCAGCAGGACAGCCCCAGCATTTT
CAWRPQGAAGQPQHF
>TRBV30|-|-|TRBJ2-7
TGTGCCTGGAGTCCGGAGCCCTACGAGCAGTACTTC
CAWSPEPYEQYF
>TRBV11-1|-|-|TRBJ1-5
TGTGCCAGCAGCCTCACGGCCATCGACAGGAAGGGCCAGCCCCAGCATTTT
CASSLTAIDRKGQPQHF
>TRBV5-1|-|few|TRBJ2-7
TGCGCCAGCAGCTTGGCCCCGGGGAAGAGCTCCTACGAGCAGTACTTC
CASSLAPGKSSYEQYF
>TRBV6-1|-|many|TRBJ1-1
TGTGCCAGCAGTGAGCACAGGGTTGTTGCGACTGAAGCTTTCTTT
CASSEHRVVATEAFF
>TRBV12-3/TRBV12-4|TRBD1|-|TRBJ1-1
TGTGCCAGCAGTCTCTCCGGGACAGGGAGTATGGCTTTCTTT
CASSLSGTGSMAFF
>TRBV25-1|-|many|TRBJ1-2
TGTGCCAGCAGTGAACCCGGGGGGGTCTATGGCTACACCTTC
CASSEPGGVYGYTF